This entry features one TCR beta chain sequence. It lacks a known antigen. Base quality data are lacking; no much larger clone is found one base away. TCRbeta CDR3 regions were amplified from genomic DNA by means of the immunoSEQ Assay, a bias-controlled multiplex PCR. The source study handled its data this way. Nucleated cell counts per sample were estimated from amplification of reference gene primers within the assay. To quantify the absolute abundance of each unique TCRbeta CDR3 rearrangement, sequence reads were collapsed and filtered. For each sample, productive Simpson clonality was calculated as the square root of Simpson's diversity index over productive rearrangements. As stored in TCRdb, this immuneACCESS dataset retains in-frame rearrangements with V and J assigned. A fraction of the clones does not appear; measured against another copy, unresolved V genes explain less than half of the discrepancy, and the remainder lacks a known reason. V and J calls and clone size are given by that table; D and trimming were obtained from the DNA. A total of 130,000 to 150,000 clones appear in this sample, 84% of them only once. The top ten clonotypes cover 5.8% of the sample.

The data were obtained in a study of blood T cell repertoires in COVID-19 (TCRdb year 2020). Notes on the research overall: Samples covering the acute and convalescent phases of COVID-19 were provided by collaborators in the United States, Italy and Spain. Subjects who had been exposed to COVID-19, were actively infected with it, or had recovered from it provided the deeply sampled blood TCRbeta repertoires that made up the dataset. A de-identified subject ID, COVID-19 status, age in years and sex were almost always included in the sample metadata. HLA class I and class II types, where available, came from metadata supplied by the sample provider rather than from assay-based typing. The material from the prospective study consisted of cDNA or gDNA derived from T cells, B-cell-depleted T cells, or PBMCs. Samples were obtained from the ongoing ImmuneRACE study (first 160 participants) and from 950 to 1,500 subjects provided by 6 global collaborators. The repertoires were released in a freely available public database meant as a resource for research on the immune response to SARS-CoV-2. Summary of the overall study and its limitations: Clinical and demographic metadata were provided uncurated, with the amount varying by source and participant.

Participants in the prospective study were enrolled through a virtual design, were aged about 18 to 100 years, and lived in 24 United States geographic areas. In the prospective study, participants were assigned to cohorts based on the clinical history participants reported in a screening survey and a study questionnaire. Exposed participants were defined as having been in contact with someone with a PCR-confirmed or clinician-diagnosed COVID-19 case within 2 weeks of study entry. In the prospective study, mobile phlebotomists collected whole blood, serum and a nasopharyngeal or oropharyngeal swab from each participant. Participants in the prospective study had the option to provide additional blood draws and questionnaires over a roughly 2-month period. Before DNA extraction, blood samples from the prospective study were shipped at room temperature or frozen. V is pared back by 6 bases and J by 3 bases, with 12 bases lying between the germline termini. Reading from cysteine to phenylalanine, the CDR3 counts 13 amino acids. Only CDR3 DNA remains: 39 bases, in frame from the first base. From the germline V gene, CDR1 is MNHEY and CDR2 is SVGAGI.

The chain employs TRBV6-5 and TRBJ2-7; TRBD1 is a possible D gene, resting on 6 matching bases. This sequence originates from a woman aged 45-65 years who had been exposed to COVID-19. The sample was PBMCs or T cells enriched from blood (not recorded which). The nucleotide sequence reads as follows: TGTGCCAGCAGGTTTGGGGGCCGCTACGAGCAGTACTTC. Translated, it gives CASRFGGRYEQYF.